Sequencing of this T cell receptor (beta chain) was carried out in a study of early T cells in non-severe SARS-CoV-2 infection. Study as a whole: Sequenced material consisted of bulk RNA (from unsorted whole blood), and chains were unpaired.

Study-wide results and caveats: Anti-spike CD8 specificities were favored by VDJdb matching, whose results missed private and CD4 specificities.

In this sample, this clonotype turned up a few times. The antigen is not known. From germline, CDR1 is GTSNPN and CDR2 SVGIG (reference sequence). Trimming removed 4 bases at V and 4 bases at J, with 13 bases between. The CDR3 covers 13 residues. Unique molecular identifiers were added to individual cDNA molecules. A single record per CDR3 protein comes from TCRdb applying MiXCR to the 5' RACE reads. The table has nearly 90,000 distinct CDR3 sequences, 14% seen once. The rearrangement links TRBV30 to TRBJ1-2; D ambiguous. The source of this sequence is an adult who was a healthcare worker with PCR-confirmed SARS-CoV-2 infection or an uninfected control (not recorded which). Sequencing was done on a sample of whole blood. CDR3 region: CAWTPAGTYGYTF. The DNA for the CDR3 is TGTGCCTGGACCCCCGCAGGAACCTATGGCTACACCTTC.